These T cell receptor beta chains were read from a single sample in a study of T cell repertoires in cytomegalovirus infection. For these receptors, no antigen is known. TCRdb re-analysed the reads in MiXCR, keeping a single row per CDR3 protein. The sample records fewer than 950,000 distinct CDR3 sequences, less than 35% being singletons. Sequencing was performed on cultured CD8+ T cells from PBMCs, taken from culture after CMV antigen stimulation. All receptors come from a human donor in good health (CMV status not recorded). Some clones in this sample may be carry-over from other donors' samples. CDR3s include the opening cysteine and the closing phenylalanine or tryptophan. Each record gives: clone size, D gene, J gene, V gene, CDR3 DNA, CDR3 protein. The D gene is left open where the match is weak. Clone size appears in some rows only: once, few, many, or a class for an expanded clone.

. | . | TRBJ2-2 | TRBV6-6 | TGTGCCAGCAGTTACGTATTTCCCGGGGAGCTGTTTTTT | CASSYVFPGELFF
few | TRBD2 | TRBJ2-1 | TRBV15 | TGTGCCACCAGCAGAGATCGGGGGGGGGGCAATGAGCAGTTCTTC | CATSRDRGGGNEQFF
few | TRBD1 | TRBJ2-2 | TRBV5-4 | TGTGCCAGCAGCTTCGACAGGGTCTTGACCGGGGAGCTGTTTTTT | CASSFDRVLTGELFF
few | . | TRBJ1-5 | TRBV12-3/TRBV12-4 | TGTGCCAGCAGTGATAATATCCGGGATACCGAGGGCAATCAGCCCCAGCATTTT | CASSDNIRDTEGNQPQHF
few | . | TRBJ2-1 | TRBV4-1 | TGCGCCAGCAGCCTGTTAGAAGACCCCTACAATGAGCAGTTCTTC | CASSLLEDPYNEQFF
. | . | TRBJ1-5 | TRBV6-1 | TGTGCCAGCAGTGAAAAACCTTGGGGACAGCCCCAGCATTTT | CASSEKPWGQPQHF
few | TRBD1 | TRBJ2-1 | TRBV7-2 | TGTGCCAGCAGCTTAGTGGGACAGGGAAGGGATGAGCAGTTCTTC | CASSLVGQGRDEQFF
few | TRBD1 | TRBJ2-2 | TRBV11-3 | TGTGCCAGCAGCCCAAGGACAGGGCTCACCGGGGAGCTGTTTTTT | CASSPRTGLTGELFF
. | . | TRBJ2-2 | TRBV6-2/TRBV6-3 | TGTGCCAGCACTTTCCCCCGGGCTCCGAACACCGGGGAGCTGTTTTTT | CASTFPRAPNTGELFF
. | . | TRBJ1-1 | TRBV27 | TGTGCCAGCAGTTTAGTGTTTTACACTGAAGCTTTCTTT | CASSLVFYTEAFF
few | TRBD1 | TRBJ1-5 | TRBV10-3 | TGTGCCACTCAGGGGGCGGGCAATCAGCCCCAGCATTTT | CATQGAGNQPQHF
. | TRBD1 | TRBJ1-1 | TRBV13 | TGTGCCAGCAGCGAAGACAGGGTCGGTCGTAAGCGAGCTTTCTTT | CASSEDRVGRKRAFF
. | TRBD2 | TRBJ2-3 | TRBV20-1 | TGCAGTGCTAGAGATCGCTTTAGCGGGGGGGCTTTCGGCGCAGATACGCAGTATTTT | CSARDRFSGGAFGADTQYF
. | . | TRBJ2-1 | TRBV27 | TGTGCCAGCAGTTTATCCCGCTCCTACAATGAGCAGTTCTTC | CASSLSRSYNEQFF
. | TRBD2 | TRBJ2-1 | TRBV5-4 | TGTGCCAGCAGCTCCGGCGGTGTCGCGGGGGGAACCTACAATGAGCAGTTCTTC | CASSSGGVAGGTYNEQFF
. | . | TRBJ1-2 | TRBV19 | TGTGTCGGCTACAGCAATGGCTACACCTTC | CVGYSNGYTF
. | TRBD1 | TRBJ2-1 | TRBV7-9 | TGTGCCAGCAGCTCGGGACAGGGGTTAATCTACAATGAGCAGTTCTTC | CASSSGQGLIYNEQFF